This TCR beta chain is drawn from a study of cytomegalovirus exposure and HLA in healthy donors. The CDR3 contains 12 residues. Trimming cost V 7 bases and J 1 base, with 7 bases left between them. Germline V lookup: CDR1 ENHRY, CDR2 SYGVKD. The PCR was carried out with 60 Vbeta primers and 13 Jbeta primers. TCRdb's table, derived via immunoSEQ multiplex PCR, lists solely in-frame clones and lacks some. The data hold roughly 150,000 clones, with more than 65% observed a single time. The receptor was isolated from a man aged 18 to 30 in good health and CMV-seropositive. The sequenced material came from PBMCs. The rearrangement links TRBV10-3 to TRBJ1-1, with D perhaps matching TRBD1 (6 bases). CDR3 residues: CAIKTGNTEAFF. The CDR3 nucleotides are TGTGCCATCAAGACAGGGAACACTGAAGCTTTCTTT.